This T cell receptor beta chain came from a study of blood T cell repertoires in COVID-19 (TCRdb year 2020). With respect to the entire study: The collaborator samples originated in the United States, Italy and Spain and spanned the acute and convalescent phases of COVID-19. The material from the prospective study consisted of cDNA or gDNA derived from T cells, B-cell-depleted T cells, or PBMCs. Subjects who had been exposed to COVID-19, were actively infected with it, or had recovered from it provided the deeply sampled blood TCRbeta repertoires that made up the dataset. The repertoires were released in a freely available public database meant as a resource for research on the immune response to SARS-CoV-2. The samples were drawn from two sources: the first 160 participants of the ongoing ImmuneRACE study, and some 1,300 subjects contributed by 6 global collaborators. The sample metadata nearly always contained a de-identified subject ID, COVID-19 status, age in years and sex. Where HLA class I and class II types were available, the types were taken from metadata supplied by the sample provider, not from assay-based typing. Beyond this particular receptor, the publication reports: How much clinical and demographic metadata was included differed by source and by participant, and the metadata was provided uncurated.

Whole blood was collected in K2EDTA tubes by collaborating institutions according to the institutions' own protocols. For TCRbeta analysis, collaborators shipped samples in one of three forms: frozen whole blood, isolated PBMCs, or DNA extracted from either of those sample types. This clone was seen once. What antigen it recognizes has not been identified. Per-nucleotide qualities are absent, and no much larger clonotype sits a single base away. Deletion took 4 bases off V and 7 bases off J, with a span of 20 bases between the germline ends. The CDR3 runs 16 residues from the cysteine to the phenylalanine. The retained sequence is limited to the CDR3, 48 bases, with the frame set at the first base. From a lookup of the germline V gene, CDR1 and CDR2 are SGHTS and YDEGEE. TCRbeta CDR3 regions were amplified from genomic DNA by means of the immunoSEQ Assay, a bias-controlled multiplex PCR. The study's processing was this. Nucleated cell counts per sample were estimated from amplification of reference gene primers within the assay. To quantify the absolute abundance of each unique TCRbeta CDR3 rearrangement, sequence reads were collapsed and filtered. Productive Simpson clonality was computed per sample as the square root of Simpson's diversity index over productive rearrangements. TCRdb re-hosts the immuneACCESS table, in-frame sequences only. Its copies lack some clones; in the studies checked, an unresolved V gene accounts for under half of them, and the cause for the rest is not known. V and J calls and clone size are as listed in that table; D and trimming were resolved from the DNA. The sample table lists approximately 53,000 clones, 80% to 90% of them with a count of one. The ten largest clones add up to around 2.8% of the sample.

Sequenced sample: peripheral blood. The receptor's source is a woman aged 55-75 years with acute or convalescent COVID-19. The rearranged segments are TRBV5-8 and TRBJ2-2; the best D guess is TRBD2, with 6 bases matching. The sequenced DNA is TGTGCCAGCAGCCCTATCAGCGGGTTCCTGGTCGGGGAGCTGTTTTTT. Translated, this is CASSPISGFLVGELFF.